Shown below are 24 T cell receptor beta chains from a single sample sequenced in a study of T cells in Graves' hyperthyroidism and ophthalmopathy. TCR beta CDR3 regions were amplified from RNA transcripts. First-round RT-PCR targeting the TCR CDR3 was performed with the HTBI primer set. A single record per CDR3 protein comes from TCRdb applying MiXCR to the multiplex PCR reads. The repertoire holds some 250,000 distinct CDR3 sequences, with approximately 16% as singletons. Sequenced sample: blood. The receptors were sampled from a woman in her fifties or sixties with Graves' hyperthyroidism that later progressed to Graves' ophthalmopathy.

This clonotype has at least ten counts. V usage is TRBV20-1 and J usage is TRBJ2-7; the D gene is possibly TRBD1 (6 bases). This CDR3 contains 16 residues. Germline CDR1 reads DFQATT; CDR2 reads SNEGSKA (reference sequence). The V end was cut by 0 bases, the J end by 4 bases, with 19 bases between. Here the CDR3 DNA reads TGCAGTGCTAGAGATGAGGGAATCCAGGGGATGTACGAGCAGTACTTC. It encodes CSARDEGIQGMYEQYF.

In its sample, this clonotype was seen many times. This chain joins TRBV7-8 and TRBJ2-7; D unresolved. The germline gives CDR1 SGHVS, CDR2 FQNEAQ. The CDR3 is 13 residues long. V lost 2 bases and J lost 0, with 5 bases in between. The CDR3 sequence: CASSLIASYEQYF. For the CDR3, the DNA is TGTGCCAGCAGCTTAATAGCCTCCTACGAGCAGTACTTC.

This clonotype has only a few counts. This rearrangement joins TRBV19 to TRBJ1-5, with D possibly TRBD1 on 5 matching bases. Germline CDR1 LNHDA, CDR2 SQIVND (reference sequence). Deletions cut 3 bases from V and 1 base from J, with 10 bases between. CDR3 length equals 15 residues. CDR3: CASSIRRESNQPQHF. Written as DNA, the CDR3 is TGTGCCAGTAGTATCCGCAGGGAAAGCAATCAGCCCCAGCATTTT.

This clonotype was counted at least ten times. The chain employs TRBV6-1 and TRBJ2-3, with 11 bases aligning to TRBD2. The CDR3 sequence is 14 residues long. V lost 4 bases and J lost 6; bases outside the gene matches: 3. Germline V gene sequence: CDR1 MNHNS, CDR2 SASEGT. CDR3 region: CASSGLAGSDTQYF. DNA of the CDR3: TGTGCCAGCAGTGGACTAGCGGGATCGGATACGCAGTATTTT.

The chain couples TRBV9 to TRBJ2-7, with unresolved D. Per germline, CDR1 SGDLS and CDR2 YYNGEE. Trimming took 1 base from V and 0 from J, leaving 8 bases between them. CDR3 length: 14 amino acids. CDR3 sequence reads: CASSVNGNSYEQYF. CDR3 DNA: TGTGCCAGCAGCGTAAATGGTAACTCCTACGAGCAGTACTTC.

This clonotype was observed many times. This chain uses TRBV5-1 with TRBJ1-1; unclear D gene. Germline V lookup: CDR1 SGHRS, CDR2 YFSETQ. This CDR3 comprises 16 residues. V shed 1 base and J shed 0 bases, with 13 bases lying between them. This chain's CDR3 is CASSLNFVRMNTEAFF. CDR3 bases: TGCGCCAGCAGCTTGAATTTTGTCAGGATGAACACTGAAGCTTTCTTT.

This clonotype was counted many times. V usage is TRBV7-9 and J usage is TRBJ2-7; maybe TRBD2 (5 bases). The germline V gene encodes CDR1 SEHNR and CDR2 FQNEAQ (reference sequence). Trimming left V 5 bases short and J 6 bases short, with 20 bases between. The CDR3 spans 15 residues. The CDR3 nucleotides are TGTGCCAGCAGCACAAATCGGGGAAGGTCGCCCGAGCAGTACTTC. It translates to CASSTNRGRSPEQYF. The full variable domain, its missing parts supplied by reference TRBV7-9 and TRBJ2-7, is DTGVSQNPRHKITKRGQNVTFRCDPISEHNRLYWYRQTLGQGPEFLTYFQNEAQLEKSRLLSDRFSAERPKGSFSTLEIQRTEQGDSAMYLCASSTNRGRSPEQYFGPGTRLTVT.

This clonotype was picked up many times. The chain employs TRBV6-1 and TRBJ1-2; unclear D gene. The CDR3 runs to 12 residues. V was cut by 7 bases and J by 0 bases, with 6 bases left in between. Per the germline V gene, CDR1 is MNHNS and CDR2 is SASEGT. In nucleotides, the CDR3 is TGTGCCAGCATGCGGGCTAACTATGGCTACACCTTC. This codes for CASMRANYGYTF.

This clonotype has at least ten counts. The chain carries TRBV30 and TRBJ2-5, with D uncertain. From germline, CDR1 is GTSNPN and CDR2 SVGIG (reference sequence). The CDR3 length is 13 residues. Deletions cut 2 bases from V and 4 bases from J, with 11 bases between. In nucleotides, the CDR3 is TGTGCCTGGAGTCAAGGACGCCGAGAGACCCAGTACTTC. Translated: CAWSQGRRETQYF. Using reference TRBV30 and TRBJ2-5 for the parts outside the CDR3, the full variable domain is SQTIHQWPATLVQPVGSPLSLECTVEGTSNPNLYWYRQAAGRGLQLLFYSVGIGQISSEVPQNLSASRPQDRQFILSSKKLLLSDSGFYLCAWSQGRRETQYFGPGTRLLVL.

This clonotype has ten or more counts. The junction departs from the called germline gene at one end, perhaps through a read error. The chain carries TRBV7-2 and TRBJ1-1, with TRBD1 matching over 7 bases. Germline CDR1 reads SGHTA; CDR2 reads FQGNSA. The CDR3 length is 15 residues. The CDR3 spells CASSLALQGGTEAFF. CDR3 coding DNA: TGTGCCAGCAGCCTAGCCCTGCAGGGGGGCACTGAAGCTTTCTTT.

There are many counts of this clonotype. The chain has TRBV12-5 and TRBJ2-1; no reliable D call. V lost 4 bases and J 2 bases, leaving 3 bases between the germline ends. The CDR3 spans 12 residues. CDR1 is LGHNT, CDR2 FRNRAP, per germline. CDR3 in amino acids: CASGSPYNEQFF. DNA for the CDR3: TGTGCTAGTGGTTCCCCCTACAATGAGCAGTTCTTC.

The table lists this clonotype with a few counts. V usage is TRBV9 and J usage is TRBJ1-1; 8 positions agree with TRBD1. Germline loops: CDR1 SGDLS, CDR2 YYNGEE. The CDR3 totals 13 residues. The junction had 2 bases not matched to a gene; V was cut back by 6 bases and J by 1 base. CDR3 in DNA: TGTGCCAGCAAAGGACAGGGGAACACTGAAGCTTTCTTT. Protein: CASKGQGNTEAFF. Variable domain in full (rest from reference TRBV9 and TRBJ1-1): DSGVTQTPKHLITATGQRVTLRCSPRSGDLSVYWYQQSLDQGLQFLIQYYNGEERAKGNILERFSAQQFPDLHSELNLSSLELGDSALYFCASKGQGNTEAFFGQGTRLTVV.

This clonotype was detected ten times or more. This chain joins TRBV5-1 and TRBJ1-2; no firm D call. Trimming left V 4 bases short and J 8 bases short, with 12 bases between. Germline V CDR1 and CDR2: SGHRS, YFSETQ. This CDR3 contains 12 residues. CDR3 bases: TGCGCCAGCAGCATAGACGGAAAGGGCTACACCTTC. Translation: CASSIDGKGYTF.

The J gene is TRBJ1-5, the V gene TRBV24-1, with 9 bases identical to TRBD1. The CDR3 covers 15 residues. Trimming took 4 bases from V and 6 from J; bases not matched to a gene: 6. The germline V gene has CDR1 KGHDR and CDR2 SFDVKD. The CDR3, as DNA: TGTGCCACCAGTGAGGGACAGGGTCCTTCTCAGCCCCAGCATTTT. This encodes CATSEGQGPSQPQHF.

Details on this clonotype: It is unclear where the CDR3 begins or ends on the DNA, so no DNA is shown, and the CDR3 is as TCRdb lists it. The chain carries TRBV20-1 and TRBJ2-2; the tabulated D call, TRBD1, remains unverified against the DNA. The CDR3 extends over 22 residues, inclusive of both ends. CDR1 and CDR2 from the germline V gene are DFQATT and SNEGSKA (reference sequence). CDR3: CSARDAGQIYEQYFGPAGELFF.

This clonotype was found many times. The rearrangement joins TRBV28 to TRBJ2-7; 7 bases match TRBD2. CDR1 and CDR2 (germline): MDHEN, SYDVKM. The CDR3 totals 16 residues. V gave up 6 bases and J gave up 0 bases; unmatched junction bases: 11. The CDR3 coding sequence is TGTGCCAGCAGAGGGAGGGATTTCCAGAGCTCCTACGAGCAGTACTTC. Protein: CASRGRDFQSSYEQYF.

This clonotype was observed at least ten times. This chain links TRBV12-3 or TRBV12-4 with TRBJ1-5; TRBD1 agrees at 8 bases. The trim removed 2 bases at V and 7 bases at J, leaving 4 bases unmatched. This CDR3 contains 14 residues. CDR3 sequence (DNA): TGTGCCAGCAGTTTATCAGGGGGCGGGCAGCCCCAGCATTTT. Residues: CASSLSGGGQPQHF.

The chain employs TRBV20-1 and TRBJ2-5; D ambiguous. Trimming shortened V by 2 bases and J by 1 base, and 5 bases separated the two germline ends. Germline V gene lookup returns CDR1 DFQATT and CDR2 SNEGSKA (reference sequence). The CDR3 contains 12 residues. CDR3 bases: TGCAGTGCTAGATTCTCCCAAGAGACCCAGTACTTC. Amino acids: CSARFSQETQYF.

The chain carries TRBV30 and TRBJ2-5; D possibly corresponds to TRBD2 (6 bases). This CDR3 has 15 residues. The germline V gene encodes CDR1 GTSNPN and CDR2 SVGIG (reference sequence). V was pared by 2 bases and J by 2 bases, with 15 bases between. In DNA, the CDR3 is TGTGCCTGGAGTATCCGACTAGTTACACAAGAGACCCAGTACTTC. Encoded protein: CAWSIRLVTQETQYF.

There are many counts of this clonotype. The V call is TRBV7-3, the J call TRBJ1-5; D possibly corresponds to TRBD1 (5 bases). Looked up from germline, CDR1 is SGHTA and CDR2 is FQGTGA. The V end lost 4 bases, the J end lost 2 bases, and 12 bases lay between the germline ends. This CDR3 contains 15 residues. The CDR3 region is CASSSNRIGNQPQHF. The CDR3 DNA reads TGTGCCAGCAGCTCCAACAGGATTGGCAATCAGCCCCAGCATTTT.

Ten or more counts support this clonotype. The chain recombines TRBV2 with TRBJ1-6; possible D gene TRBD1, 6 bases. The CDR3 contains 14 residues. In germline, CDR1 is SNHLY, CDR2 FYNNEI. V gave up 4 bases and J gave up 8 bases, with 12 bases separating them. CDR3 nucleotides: TGTGCCAGCAGTGTCACGGCAGGGGATTCACCCCTCCACTTT. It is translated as CASSVTAGDSPLHF. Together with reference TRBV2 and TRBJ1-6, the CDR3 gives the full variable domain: EPEVTQTPSHQVTQMGQEVILRCVPISNHLYFYWYRQILGQKVEFLVSFYNNEISEKSEIFDDQFSVERPDGSNFTLKIRSTKLEDSAMYFCASSVTAGDSPLHFGNGTRLTVT.

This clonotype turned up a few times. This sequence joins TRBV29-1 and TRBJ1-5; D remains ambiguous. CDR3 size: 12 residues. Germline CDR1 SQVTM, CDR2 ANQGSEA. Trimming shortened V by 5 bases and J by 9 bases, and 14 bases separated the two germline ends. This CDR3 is CSVSGGVGPQHF. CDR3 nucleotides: TGCAGCGTTTCAGGTGGGGTGGGGCCCCAGCATTTT.

CDR3 residues: CASSVVRLAHYEQYF. CDR3 nucleotide sequence: TGTGCCAGCAGTGTCGTGCGGCTGGCACACTACGAGCAGTACTTC. This chain connects TRBV6-1 to TRBJ2-7, with D unresolved. The germline gives CDR1 MNHNS, CDR2 SASEGT. V dropped 4 bases and J dropped 3 bases, with 16 bases sitting between them. This CDR3 region has 15 residues.

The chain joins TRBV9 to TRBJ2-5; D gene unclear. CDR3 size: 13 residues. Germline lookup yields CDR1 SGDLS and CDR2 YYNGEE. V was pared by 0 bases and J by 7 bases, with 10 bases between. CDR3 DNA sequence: TGTGCCAGCAGCGTAGGCCCTAAGGGGACCCAGTACTTC. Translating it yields CASSVGPKGTQYF.